This is a list of T cell receptor beta chains from one sample in a study of blood T cell repertoires in COVID-19. This table comes from immunoSEQ multiplex PCR, and its TCRdb copy is limited to in-frame clones, with some not included. The profile covers approximately 220,000 clones, with less than 90% appearing a single time and 6.8% taken by the ten largest. Specimen: PBMCs or T cells enriched from blood (not recorded which). The receptors stem from a middle-aged woman who had recovered from COVID-19. The CDR3 runs from the conserved cysteine through the conserved F or W. D genes are given only for firm matches. Only part of the rows carry a size: once, few, many, or a class if the clone is expanded.

v_gene	abundance	j_gene	len	d_gene	CDR3nt	CDR3aa
TRBV3-1/TRBV3-2	-	TRBJ1-1	14	-	TGTGCCAGCAGCCATGGACAGAAAAACACTGAAGCTTTCTTT	CASSHGQKNTEAFF
TRBV30	-	TRBJ1-1	13	TRBD1	TGTGCCTGGAGTGCGACAGGGGGCACGGAAGCTTTCTTT	CAWSATGGTEAFF
TRBV19	-	TRBJ1-5	12	-	TGTGCCAGTAGTATTCCGGAGGGGCCCCAGCATTTT	CASSIPEGPQHF
TRBV12-3/TRBV12-4	-	TRBJ2-1	13	-	TGTGCCAGCAGTTTAGTCTCCTCGGGGGAGCAGTTCTTC	CASSLVSSGEQFF
TRBV2	-	TRBJ2-1	17	-	TGTGCCGCTGGGACAGGTCTTTTCGGTAGCGGGTATAATGAGCAGTTCTTC	CAAGTGLFGSGYNEQFF
TRBV5-1	-	TRBJ1-2	13	TRBD1	TGCGCCAGCAGCTTCCAGGGGGACTATGGCTACACCTTC	CASSFQGDYGYTF
TRBV5-5	-	TRBJ2-7	18	TRBD2	TGTGCCAGCAGCTTTTCCTCTAGCGGGAGACCTGGAACCTACGAGCAGTACTTC	CASSFSSSGRPGTYEQYF
TRBV19	-	TRBJ2-2	19	TRBD2	TGTGCCAGTAATCCCCGGGACGGAATAGCGGGAGGGCCAACCGGGGAGCTGTTTTTT	CASNPRDGIAGGPTGELFF
TRBV4-1	-	TRBJ1-5	17	TRBD1	TGCGCCAGCAGCCTAAGCCGGGACAGGGGTATAAGTCAGCCCCAGCATTTT	CASSLSRDRGISQPQHF
TRBV19	-	TRBJ2-1	15	TRBD2	TGTGCCAGTAGTATTGGGGGGACTAGTCTCTATGAGCAGTTCTTC	CASSIGGTSLYEQFF
TRBV29-1	few	TRBJ1-1	12	-	TGCAGCGTGGAACAGGATTACACTGAAGCTTTCTTT	CSVEQDYTEAFF
TRBV28	-	TRBJ2-2	13	-	TGTGCCAGCATCAATAGTCCCACCGGGGAGCTGTTTTTT	CASINSPTGELFF
TRBV11-2	-	TRBJ1-1	15	-	TGTGCCAGCAGCCCCCGGGGGATGAGCAACACTGAAGCTTTCTTT	CASSPRGMSNTEAFF
TRBV4-3	-	TRBJ2-1	16	TRBD2	TGCGCCAGCAGCCAAGCGGCGGGAGGGCCCTACAATGAGCAGTTCTTC	CASSQAAGGPYNEQFF
TRBV9	-	TRBJ1-3	17	TRBD1	TGTGCCAGCAGCGCCGCGGGGACAGGGTCCTCTGGAAACACCATATATTTT	CASSAAGTGSSGNTIYF
TRBV11-3	-	TRBJ2-5	15	TRBD2	TGTGCCAGCAGCCTCCAGGGCGGGAGGCAAGAGACCCAGTACTTC	CASSLQGGRQETQYF
TRBV15	-	TRBJ1-2	17	-	TGTGCCACCAGCAGATTAGGGGCTTCTCCCATTCTCTATGGCTACACCTTC	CATSRLGASPILYGYTF
TRBV12-3/TRBV12-4	-	TRBJ2-1	10	-	TGTGCCAGCAGTTCGGGGAGGCAGTTCTTC	CASSSGRQFF
TRBV5-4	-	TRBJ2-7	13	TRBD1	TGTGCCAGCAGCACCGGGACAGGGGATGAGCAGTACTTC	CASSTGTGDEQYF
TRBV5-1	-	TRBJ2-4	14	TRBD2	TGCGCCAGCAGCCACGGGAGGGCCGAGGACATTCAGTACTTC	CASSHGRAEDIQYF
TRBV29-1	-	TRBJ1-3	14	-	TGCAGCGTTTTAGATGCCCGCTCTGGAAACACCATATATTTT	CSVLDARSGNTIYF
TRBV28	-	TRBJ1-5	15	TRBD1	TGTGCCAGCAGTTCCAGGACAGGGGCGCATCAGCCCCAGCATTTT	CASSSRTGAHQPQHF
TRBV11-2	-	TRBJ1-1	12	TRBD1	TGTGCCAGCAGCCACAGGGGGACTGAAGCTTTCTTT	CASSHRGTEAFF
TRBV18	-	TRBJ1-5	14	TRBD1	TGTGCCAGCTCACCAACAGGGGCTGTTCAGCCCCAGCATTTT	CASSPTGAVQPQHF
TRBV13	-	TRBJ2-7	16	TRBD2	TGTGCCAGCAGCTTAGAAGGCCTAGCGGGGTCCTACGAGCAGTACTTC	CASSLEGLAGSYEQYF
TRBV5-5	-	TRBJ2-7	15	TRBD1	TGTGCCAGCAGCTCGCCCGGACAGGGGTTGTACGAGCAGTACTTC	CASSSPGQGLYEQYF
TRBV28	once	TRBJ1-4	14	TRBD1	TGTGCCAGCAGTATACAGGGGGCGAATGAAAAACTGTTTTTT	CASSIQGANEKLFF
TRBV6-2/TRBV6-3	-	TRBJ2-3	16	-	TGTGCCAGCAGTTACACTTCGGGCCGCGGGCCAGATACGCAGTATTTT	CASSYTSGRGPDTQYF
TRBV3-1/TRBV3-2	-	TRBJ2-2	16	-	TGTGCCAACAGCCAAGATAATGGGCCGTGGGCCGGGGAGCTGTTTTTT	CANSQDNGPWAGELFF
TRBV12-3/TRBV12-4	-	TRBJ2-5	13	-	TGTGCCAGCAGTTTGATGACAGTGGAGACCCAGTACTTC	CASSLMTVETQYF
TRBV10-3	few	TRBJ2-2	14	TRBD1	TGTGCCATCAGGGGGGACAGGGACACCGGGGAGCTGTTTTTT	CAIRGDRDTGELFF
TRBV7-2	-	TRBJ2-5	14	-	TGTGCCAGCAGCTTAGCCGGTCTTAAAGAGACCCAGTACTTC	CASSLAGLKETQYF
TRBV1	-	TRBJ2-5	15	-	TGCACCAGCAGCCATAGGGCTAGCGGGGGAGAGACCCAGTACTTC	CTSSHRASGGETQYF
TRBV7-8	-	TRBJ1-5	16	TRBD1	TGTGCCAGCAGCTACCGCGCGGACAGGGGGCCAGGGCCCCAGCATTTT	CASSYRADRGPGPQHF
TRBV12-3/TRBV12-4	-	TRBJ1-5	13	TRBD1	TGTGCCAGCAGTTTTGACAGGGCCCAGCCCCAGCATTTT	CASSFDRAQPQHF
TRBV12-3/TRBV12-4	-	TRBJ2-1	11	-	TGTGCCAGCAGTTTGCGAGCAACCCAGTTCTTC	CASSLRATQFF
TRBV4-2	-	TRBJ2-5	15	-	TGTGCCAGCAGCCAAGATAAGCAATATACGGAGACCCAGTACTTC	CASSQDKQYTETQYF
TRBV29-1	-	TRBJ1-5	14	-	TGCAGCGTCTCCGGACAGAATAGCAATCAGCCCCAGCATTTT	CSVSGQNSNQPQHF
TRBV6-5	-	TRBJ1-1	16	-	TGTGCCAGCAGTTCCCCTGGACGCAGGGAGAACACTGAAGCTTTCTTT	CASSSPGRRENTEAFF
TRBV7-9	-	TRBJ1-2	15	TRBD1	TGTGCCAGCAGCCGCCCGGACAGGGCCAACTATGGCTACACCTTC	CASSRPDRANYGYTF
TRBV7-3	-	TRBJ2-3	13	-	TGTGCCAGCAGCTTAAGCTACGGGGATACGCAGTATTTT	CASSLSYGDTQYF
TRBV7-9	-	TRBJ1-4	16	-	TGTGCCAGCAGCTTTCCATTCGGTGGAACTAATGAAAAACTGTTTTTT	CASSFPFGGTNEKLFF
TRBV6-1	-	TRBJ1-5	14	-	TGTGCCAGCAGTGAGGAGGGCTACAATCAGCCCCAGCATTTT	CASSEEGYNQPQHF
TRBV7-9	-	TRBJ1-4	11	-	TGTGCCAGCAGCTCTTTGGAAAAACTGTTTTTT	CASSSLEKLFF
TRBV7-2	-	TRBJ2-5	14	-	TGTGCCAGCAGCTTAAGTCCGGGGGTGGAGACCCAGTACTTC	CASSLSPGVETQYF
TRBV9	-	TRBJ2-5	14	-	TGTGCCAGCAGTCCGGACGGGATAAAGGAGACCCAGTACTTC	CASSPDGIKETQYF
TRBV27	-	TRBJ2-2	20	TRBD1	TGTGCCAGCAGTTTATCCCGAGGGACAGGGAGAACAGGAGACACCGGGGAGCTGTTTTTT	CASSLSRGTGRTGDTGELFF
TRBV21-1	-	TRBJ1-6	18	-	TGTGCCAGCAGCAAAGAAGCCCAACTAGGGCTGGAGAATTCACCCCTCCACTTT	CASSKEAQLGLENSPLHF
TRBV29-1	-	TRBJ2-4	14	-	TGCAGCGTTGGCAGTAGGGGAGCCAAAAACATTCAGTACTTC	CSVGSRGAKNIQYF
TRBV29-1	-	TRBJ2-1	12	-	TGCAGCGTTGAGGCCAGTTACAATGAGCAGTTCTTC	CSVEASYNEQFF
TRBV19	-	TRBJ2-3	14	-	TGTGCCAGTAGGGACTGGGTGGGCTCAGATACGCAGTATTTT	CASRDWVGSDTQYF
TRBV7-2	-	TRBJ1-3	14	-	TGTGCCAGCAGCGCCGGAGTATCAGGAAACACCATATATTTT	CASSAGVSGNTIYF
TRBV27	-	TRBJ1-2	13	-	TGTGCCAGCAGCCCCGGGGGTGGCTATGGCTACACCTTC	CASSPGGGYGYTF
TRBV11-2	-	TRBJ1-5	14	-	TGTGCCAGCAGCCACGGGCCGGGGAATCAGCCCCAGCATTTT	CASSHGPGNQPQHF